These 26 T cell receptor beta chains came from one sample sequenced in a study of response to subunit inactivated influenza vaccine (dated by TCRdb to 2016 to 2018). The library came from RT-PCR. Sequenced on an Illumina HiSeq 2500. TCRdb applied fastp at Q25 and MiXCR to the public reads, then kept only in-frame beta chains. Entries that share a CDR3 protein sequence are merged under the most common genes and DNA. The sample profile shows a few hundred thousand distinct CDR3 sequences; roughly 7.9% of them were found once. Over 10% of the sample is held by the ten biggest clonotypes. Sequencing was performed on PBMCs from blood, taken less than 30 months after vaccination. Source of these receptors: a man between 50 and 69 years old who received an inactivated influenza vaccine. Donor details come from another sample of the same person, matched by shared clones.

This clonotype has just a few counts. The J gene is TRBJ1-2, the V gene TRBV3-1, with TRBD1 as a possible D gene (6 bases). Trimming left V 1 base short and J 4 bases short, with 13 bases between. CDR1 LGHDT and CDR2 YNNKEL come from the germline V gene (reference sequence). The CDR3 sequence is 15 residues long. The CDR3 reads CASSQASQGPYGYTF. The CDR3 nucleotides are TGTGCCAGCAGCCAAGCAAGTCAGGGGCCCTATGGCTACACCTTC.

In this sample, this clonotype turned up many times. V and J are TRBV4-2 and TRBJ2-2, with 7 bases that match TRBD2. CDR1 is LGHNA, CDR2 YNFKEQ, per germline. The CDR3 loop spans 16 amino acids. The trim removed 0 bases at V and 4 bases at J, leaving 5 bases unmatched. The DNA for the CDR3 is TGTGCCAGCAGCCAAGAGGGCGGGAGCGGCACCGGGGAGCTGTTTTTT. It codes for CASSQEGGSGTGELFF.

This clonotype has a handful of counts. The chain joins TRBV12-3 or TRBV12-4 to TRBJ2-5; 9 positions match TRBD2. Unmatched junction bases numbered 7, after V lost 8 bases and J lost 6 bases. The CDR3 covers 13 residues. CDR3: CASSAGGRQTQYF. The CDR3 coding sequence is TGTGCCAGCTCTGCGGGGGGGCGGCAGACCCAGTACTTC.

A few counts support this clonotype. J is TRBJ1-5 and V is TRBV7-9, with TRBD1 identical over 9 bases. From germline, CDR1 is SEHNR and CDR2 FQNEAQ (reference sequence). V lost 1 base and J lost 1; bases outside the gene matches: 5. This CDR3 contains 17 residues. CDR3 nucleotide sequence: TGTGCCAGCAGCTTAGGGACCGGGACAGGGAGCAATCAGCCCCAGCATTTT. It specifies CASSLGTGTGSNQPQHF. The full variable domain, with the rest looked up from reference TRBV7-9 and TRBJ1-5, is DTGVSQNPRHKITKRGQNVTFRCDPISEHNRLYWYRQTLGQGPEFLTYFQNEAQLEKSRLLSDRFSAERPKGSFSTLEIQRTEQGDSAMYLCASSLGTGTGSNQPQHFGDGTRLSIL.

This clonotype was detected a few times. V and J are TRBV7-2 and TRBJ2-3; D remains ambiguous. This CDR3 region has 17 residues. Germline assignment: CDR1 SGHTA and CDR2 FQGNSA. V lost 2 bases and J lost 2, with 17 bases in between. The CDR3 loop reads CASSLNGPSPNTDTQYF. In nucleotides, the CDR3 is TGTGCCAGCAGCTTAAACGGGCCTTCCCCTAACACAGATACGCAGTATTTT.

The chain uses TRBV7-6 and TRBJ1-5, with D unclear. The CDR3 length is 18 residues. V was clipped by 2 bases and J by 0 bases, with 17 bases between them. The germline V gene encodes CDR1 SGHVS and CDR2 FNYEAQ. In DNA, the CDR3 is TGTGCCAGCAGCTTAACACCGGCTGGAGCCTATAGCAATCAGCCCCAGCATTTT. Amino acid sequence: CASSLTPAGAYSNQPQHF. Filled out from reference TRBV7-6 and TRBJ1-5, the complete variable domain reads GAGVSQSPRYKVTKRGQDVALRCDPISGHVSLYWYRQALGQGPEFLTYFNYEAQQDKSGLPNDRFSAERPEGSISTLTIQRTEQRDSAMYRCASSLTPAGAYSNQPQHFGDGTRLSIL.

V and J are TRBV6-2 or TRBV6-3 and TRBJ2-2, with unresolved D. Trimming took 3 bases from V and 6 from J, leaving 11 bases between them. The CDR3 consists of 14 residues. Per the germline V gene, CDR1 is MNHEY and CDR2 is SVGEGT. The CDR3 region has the DNA TGTGCCAGCAGTTATGACCCCCATGCCGGGGAGCTGTTTTTT. Residues: CASSYDPHAGELFF.

There are a few counts of this clonotype. The chain joins TRBV28 to TRBJ2-3, with 7 bases matching TRBD2. The J segment lost 2 bases and the V segment lost 3 bases, leaving 5 bases of the junction unmatched. The CDR3 extends over 15 amino acids. Germline V lookup: CDR1 MDHEN, CDR2 SYDVKM. CDR3 DNA sequence: TGTGCCAGCAGTTTTCCCCTAGCGGCCACAGATACGCAGTATTTT. This gives the protein CASSFPLAATDTQYF.

This clonotype was seen a handful of times. The chain is built from TRBV28 and TRBJ2-1, with 7 nucleotides matching TRBD2. The germline V gene encodes CDR1 MDHEN and CDR2 SYDVKM. V lost 6 bases, J lost 5 bases, and 13 bases stayed unmatched. The CDR3 runs 16 residues. The CDR3 nucleotides read TGTGCCAGCAGCATAAATATGGCGGGGGAGAACAATGAGCAGTTCTTC. Its translation is CASSINMAGENNEQFF.

This clonotype occurred a few times. The V call is TRBV5-6, the J call TRBJ2-7, with D possibly TRBD1 on 6 matching bases. Looked up from germline, CDR1 is SGHDT and CDR2 is YYEEEE. Between the trimmed V and J ends, which lost 0 bases and 9 bases, there was a span of 16 bases. The CDR3 is 14 amino acids. The CDR3 spells CASSLGTDLRGQYF. Here the CDR3 DNA reads TGTGCCAGCAGCTTGGGGACAGACCTACGAGGGCAGTACTTC. Combining the CDR3 with reference TRBV5-6 and TRBJ2-7 gives the whole variable domain DAGVTQSPTHLIKTRGQQVTLRCSPKSGHDTVSWYQQALGQGPQFIFQYYEEEERQRGNFPDRFSGHQFPNYSSELNVNALLLGDSALYLCASSLGTDLRGQYFGPGTRLTVT.

This sequence joins TRBV10-3 and TRBJ2-1; TRBD1 is a possible D gene (5 bases). Germline V lookup: CDR1 ENHRY, CDR2 SYGVKD. The CDR3 is made up of 14 amino acids. Trimming removed 7 bases from V and 5 bases from J, with 15 bases in between. The CDR3 DNA reads TGTGCCATCAATGACCGGCGGACACACAATGAGCAGTTCTTC. Translated: CAINDRRTHNEQFF.

Ten or more counts support this clonotype. The chain is built from TRBV29-1 and TRBJ2-5; D possibly corresponds to TRBD1 (8 bases). Per the germline V gene, CDR1 is SQVTM and CDR2 is ANQGSEA. V lost 0 bases to trimming and J lost 5 bases, with 16 bases between them. The CDR3 has 15 residues. The CDR3 sequence is CSVEETGGARETQYF. DNA for the CDR3: TGCAGCGTTGAAGAAACAGGGGGGGCACGGGAGACCCAGTACTTC.

As for this clonotype: One end of the junction does not line up with germline, which may come from a read error. This chain joins TRBV11-1 and TRBJ2-1; D gene unclear. Germline CDR1 reads SGHAT; CDR2 reads FQDESV (reference sequence). The CDR3 covers 15 residues. The CDR3 is CASRLRRVSYNEQFF. In DNA form, the CDR3 reads TGTGCCAGCCGCTTACGACGCGTCTCCTACAATGAGCAGTTCTTC.

This sequence joins TRBV29-1 and TRBJ2-2, with 7 bases fitting TRBD1. J was trimmed by 4 bases and V by 7 bases; bases with no gene match: 6. In germline, CDR1 is SQVTM, CDR2 ANQGSEA. The CDR3 is made up of 13 amino acids. The CDR3, as DNA: TGCAGCGCAACGACAGGGATCACCGGGGAGCTGTTTTTT. Translated: CSATTGITGELFF.

This chain uses TRBV4-2 with TRBJ2-2, with TRBD2 identical over 14 bases. With V trimmed by 3 bases and J by 7 bases, 10 bases remained unmatched. The CDR3 has 18 residues. The germline V gene encodes CDR1 LGHNA and CDR2 YNFKEQ. CDR3 DNA sequence: TGTGCCAGCAGCCAGCCCGGGACTAGCGGGAGAATGGGCGGGGAGCTGTTTTTT. Its protein product is CASSQPGTSGRMGGELFF.

This clonotype was seen only a few times. V gene TRBV28 combines with J gene TRBJ1-2; 8 bases line up with TRBD1. Germline CDR1 MDHEN, CDR2 SYDVKM. The trim removed 3 bases at V and 4 bases at J, leaving 7 bases unmatched. CDR3 length equals 15 residues. DNA of the CDR3: TGTGCCAGCAGTTTCACAGGGGGAGGGGTCTATGGCTACACCTTC. This codes for CASSFTGGGVYGYTF.

The rearrangement joins TRBV19 to TRBJ1-3; D is unclear. Germline lookup yields CDR1 LNHDA and CDR2 SQIVND (reference sequence). This CDR3 is 16 amino acids long. The V end was cut by 7 bases, the J end by 2 bases, with 18 bases between. The CDR3 spells CASMRRRESPGNTIYF. The DNA of the CDR3 is TGTGCCAGTATGCGGAGAAGGGAATCCCCTGGAAACACCATATATTTT.

The chain recombines TRBV4-1 with TRBJ2-1; perhaps TRBD2 as D (6 bases). CDR3 length equals 16 residues. The germline CDR1 and CDR2 sequences are MGHRA and YSYEKL. V was trimmed by 2 bases and J by 3 bases, leaving 14 bases between them. CDR3 protein: CASSQKIREYYNEQFF. The CDR3 DNA follows: TGCGCCAGCAGCCAAAAGATCCGGGAGTACTACAATGAGCAGTTCTTC.

This clonotype was detected many times. CDR3 sequence reads: CASSQEAVEGNTIYF. CDR3 coding DNA: TGTGCCAGCAGCCAAGAGGCGGTGGAGGGAAACACCATATATTTT. This chain joins TRBV3-1 and TRBJ1-3, with no clear D. Trimming pared 0 bases from V and 4 bases from J, leaving 10 bases between. The CDR3 length is 15 residues. CDR1 and CDR2 (germline): LGHDT, YNNKEL (reference sequence).

This clonotype showed up just a few times. The CDR3 region is CAWSYGGTGRRGYTF. CDR3 DNA sequence: TGTGCCTGGAGTTATGGGGGGACAGGGCGACGTGGCTACACCTTC. V usage is TRBV30 and J usage is TRBJ1-2; TRBD1 aligns across 9 bases. V lost 2 bases to trimming and J lost 7 bases; unmatched junction nucleotides: 11. Per the germline V gene, CDR1 is GTSNPN and CDR2 is SVGIG (reference sequence). The CDR3 runs to 15 residues.

This clonotype was recorded many times. The CDR3 DNA is TGCGCCAGCAGCTTGGTCTGGGGCCAACACACCGGGGAGCTGTTTTTT. Its translation: CASSLVWGQHTGELFF. J is TRBJ2-2 and V is TRBV5-1; D is possibly TRBD1 (5 bases). The germline V gene encodes CDR1 SGHRS and CDR2 YFSETQ. The V and J ends lost 0 bases and 3 bases respectively, with 12 bases between them. CDR3 length equals 16 residues.

This clonotype has a handful of counts. The chain has TRBV12-5 and TRBJ2-3; TRBD1 matches 9 bases. The CDR3 runs 17 residues. With 9 bases clipped from V and 4 bases from J, the junction kept 17 bases outside the gene matches. Germline V gene sequence: CDR1 LGHNT, CDR2 FRNRAP. CDR3 loop: CASGTGIRGPSSDTQYF. The CDR3 nucleotides read TGTGCTAGCGGGACAGGGATTCGAGGGCCGTCCTCAGATACGCAGTATTTT. Together with reference TRBV12-5 and TRBJ2-3, the CDR3 gives the full variable domain: DARVTQTPRHKVTEMGQEVTMRCQPILGHNTVFWYRQTMMQGLELLAYFRNRAPLDDSGMPKDRFSAEMPDATLATLKIQPSEPRDSAVYFCASGTGIRGPSSDTQYFGPGTRLTVL.

This clonotype has a handful of counts. V gene TRBV11-1 combines with J gene TRBJ2-7, with D perhaps TRBD1 or TRBD2 (6 bases each). The V gene's germline CDR1 is SGHAT and CDR2 FQDESV (reference sequence). V was pared by 2 bases and J by 0 bases, with 11 bases between. The CDR3 loop spans 15 amino acids. Written as DNA, the CDR3 is TGTGCCAGCAGCTTATACGGGGGCCTCTCCTACGAGCAGTACTTC. Translated: CASSLYGGLSYEQYF.

The V and J genes are TRBV19 and TRBJ1-1; D is perhaps TRBD1 (6 bases). Per germline, CDR1 LNHDA and CDR2 SQIVND (reference sequence). This CDR3 has 14 residues. The V gene lost 9 bases and the J gene lost 0 bases, with 14 bases spanning the gap. The CDR3 spells CASGTGHLNTEAFF. The CDR3 DNA reads as TGTGCCAGCGGTACGGGACACCTGAACACTGAAGCTTTCTTT.

This clonotype came up a few times. V and J are TRBV4-3 and TRBJ2-7; D may match TRBD1 or TRBD2 (5 bases each). CDR3 length: 14 residues. CDR1 is LGHNA and CDR2 is YSLEER in the germline V gene. Trimming cost V 4 bases and J 1 base, with 11 bases left between them. The CDR3 DNA sequence: TGCGCCAGCAGCCTGGGACGGACTTCCTACGAGCAGTACTTC. Residues: CASSLGRTSYEQYF.

This clonotype was detected a few times. The chain employs TRBV7-2 and TRBJ2-1, with no clear D. The germline V gene has CDR1 SGHTA and CDR2 FQGNSA. V was cut by 6 bases and J by 6 bases, with 12 bases left in between. CDR3 length: 13 residues. Here the CDR3 DNA reads TGTGCCAGCAGTAGCCCAGGCCTCAATGAGCAGTTCTTC. Its translation is CASSSPGLNEQFF. The variable domain in full, with the rest retrieved from reference TRBV7-2 and TRBJ2-1, is GAGVSQSPSNKVTEKGKDVELRCDPISGHTALYWYRQSLGQGLEFLIYFQGNSAPDKSGLPSDRFSAERTGGSVSTLTIQRTQQEDSAVYLCASSSPGLNEQFFGPGTRLTVL.